The 3 T cell receptor beta chains below were found in one sample sequenced in a study of Ad26.COV2.S vaccination and SARS-CoV-2 variants. The treatment denotes: some 20 received Ad26.COV2.S at low or high dose, single or two shots; several received placebo; per-sample allocation not given. Specimen acquisition occurred on day 63 following the initial vaccine or placebo injection. The protocol was immunoSEQ multiplex PCR, while the TCRdb copy is restricted to in-frame clones and leaves out a portion. The sample shows approximately 340,000 clones, around 84% of them seen only once. The source material was peripheral blood, sampled in a trial of Ad26.COV2.S vaccine versus placebo. The receptors derive from a person aged 18-60 years who received the Ad26.COV2.S COVID-19 vaccine or a placebo.

The V gene is TRBV19, the J gene TRBJ1-1; the D gene is possibly TRBD1 (6 bases). From germline, CDR1 is LNHDA and CDR2 SQIVND (reference sequence). CDR3 length: 15 residues. Deletions cut 3 bases from V and 0 bases from J, with 11 bases between. In DNA, the CDR3 is TGTGCCAGTAGTATTCCGGGGGGCATGAACACTGAAGCTTTCTTT. Protein sequence: CASSIPGGMNTEAFF.

The J gene is TRBJ2-5, the V gene TRBV6-6, with D perhaps matching TRBD2 (6 bases). The CDR3 contains 15 residues. Trimming removed 5 bases from V and 7 bases from J, with 20 bases in between. Germline values: CDR1 MNHNY, CDR2 SVGAGI (reference sequence). CDR3 nucleotides: TGTGCCAGCAGTGAGCTTACGGGACTCGGAGGGACCCAGTACTTC. Translating gives CASSELTGLGGTQYF.

This rearrangement joins TRBV21-1 to TRBJ1-2; the DNA was not compared with TRBD1, the D call given in the table. TRBV21-1 is shown as a pseudogene. CDR3 size: 16 residues. CDR3: CASTRDRGGLDYGYTF. As DNA, the CDR3 is TGTGCCAGCACCCGGGACAGGGGAGGGCTTGACTATGGCTACACCTTC.